This T cell receptor beta chain originates from a study of cytomegalovirus exposure and HLA in healthy donors. This CDR3 comprises 14 residues. The germline V gene has CDR1 LNHNV and CDR2 YYDKDF (reference sequence). This clone appeared once. An end of the junction does not agree with germline; a read error may underlie this. Both 60 Vbeta primers and 13 Jbeta primers went into the PCR. Profiling relied on immunoSEQ multiplex PCR, and the TCRdb table lists in-frame clones only, not all of them. The sample carries about 140,000 clones, over 70% recorded once. The sequence was obtained from a man aged 35 to 55 in good health and CMV-seronegative. The chain combines TRBV15 with TRBJ2-3, with TRBD1 as a possible D gene (6 bases). Input material: PBMCs. CDR3 loop: CATSRDLSPDRENF. The CDR3 bases are TGTGCCACCAGCAGAGATTTGTCCCCGGACAGAGAGAATTTT.